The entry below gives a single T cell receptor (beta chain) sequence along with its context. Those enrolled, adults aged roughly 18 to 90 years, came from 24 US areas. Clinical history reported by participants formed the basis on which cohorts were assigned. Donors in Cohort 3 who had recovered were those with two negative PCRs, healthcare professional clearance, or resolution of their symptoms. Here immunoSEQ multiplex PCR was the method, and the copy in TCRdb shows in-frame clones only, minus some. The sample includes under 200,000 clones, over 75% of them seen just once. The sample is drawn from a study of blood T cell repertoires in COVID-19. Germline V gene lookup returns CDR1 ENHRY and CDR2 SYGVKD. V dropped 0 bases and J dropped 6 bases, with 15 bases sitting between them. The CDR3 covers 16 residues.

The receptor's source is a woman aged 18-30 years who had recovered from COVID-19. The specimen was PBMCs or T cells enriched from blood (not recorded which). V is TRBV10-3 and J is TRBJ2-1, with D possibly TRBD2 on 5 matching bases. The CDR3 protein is CAISESAASGGNEQFF. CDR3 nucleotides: TGTGCCATCAGTGAGTCGGCCGCCTCCGGAGGCAATGAGCAGTTCTTC.